These T cell receptor beta chains were read from a single sample in a study of shared clonotypes between healthy human individuals. Data came from immunoSEQ multiplex PCR; TCRdb stores just in-frame clones and leaves some out. The data hold about 1 million clones, with about 74% observed a single time. Specimen: memory CD4+ T cells sorted from blood. All receptors derive from a man between 18 and 29 years old in good health. Both conserved end residues are part of each CDR3. The D gene is left open where the match is weak. Clone size, where shown, is once, few, many, or a class for clones that have expanded.

V gene	D gene	J gene	clone size	CDR3 DNA	CDR3 protein
TRBV7-2	-	TRBJ2-1	few	TGTGCCAGCAGCTTAGGGCGGGCTTCCTACAATGAGCAGTTCTTC	CASSLGRASYNEQFF
TRBV6-5	TRBD2	TRBJ2-1	-	TGTGCCAGCAGTTACAGCGGGACTAGCGGGATCAATGAGCAGTTCTTC	CASSYSGTSGINEQFF
TRBV5-1	TRBD1	TRBJ2-1	-	TGCGCCAGCAGCTTAACCGGGACAGGGTTTAATGAGCAGTTCTTC	CASSLTGTGFNEQFF
TRBV6-1	-	TRBJ1-2	-	TGTGCCAGCAGGGTTTTCTATGGCTACACCTTC	CASRVFYGYTF
TRBV5-1	TRBD2	TRBJ2-1	-	TGCGCCAGCGGTTATGGCGGGACTAACAATGAGCAGTTCTTC	CASGYGGTNNEQFF
TRBV9	TRBD1	TRBJ1-5	-	TGTGCCAGCAGCGCAGAGGGGACAGGCAATCAGCCCCAGCATTTT	CASSAEGTGNQPQHF
TRBV7-2	-	TRBJ1-3	-	TGTGCCAGCAGCTTAGGGCCCTCTGGAAACACCATATATTTT	CASSLGPSGNTIYF
TRBV6-4	-	TRBJ2-2	-	TGTGCCAGCAGTGACTCGGGGGTGCCGAACACCGGGGAGCTGTTTTTT	CASSDSGVPNTGELFF
TRBV5-6	TRBD2	TRBJ2-7	-	TGTGCCAGCAGCTTGGCAGCGGGAGGGTCTTTCGAGCAGTACTTC	CASSLAAGGSFEQYF
TRBV6-6	-	TRBJ1-2	-	TGTGCCAGCAGTTACTCGAGGGAAAACTATGGCTACACCTTC	CASSYSRENYGYTF
TRBV5-6	TRBD1	TRBJ2-5	-	TGTGCCAGCAGATTGACCGGGACAGGAGAGACCCAGTACTTC	CASRLTGTGETQYF
TRBV19	-	TRBJ2-7	-	TGTGCCAGTAGTCCCAGGGTTGGGCACGAGCAGTACTTC	CASSPRVGHEQYF
TRBV27	TRBD2	TRBJ2-5	few	TGTGCCAGCAGTTCTGATCTGACATCGGCTAGCGGGAGCGGTGAGACCCAGTACTTC	CASSSDLTSASGSGETQYF
TRBV11-2	TRBD2	TRBJ2-3	-	TGTGCCAGCAGCCGAGGACTAGCGGGAGTGGTCGTAGATACGCAGTATTTT	CASSRGLAGVVVDTQYF
TRBV11-2	-	TRBJ2-2	-	TGTGCCAGCAGCCCCCTGGCCGGGAAGACCGGGGAGCTGTTTTTT	CASSPLAGKTGELFF
TRBV7-7	-	TRBJ2-2	-	TGTGCTAGCAGCTTATCCACCACCGGGGAGCTGTTTTTT	CASSLSTTGELFF
TRBV7-9	TRBD2	TRBJ2-1	-	TGTGCCAGCAGCTTTAGCGGGAGTGGGAATGAGCAGTTCTTC	CASSFSGSGNEQFF
TRBV14	-	TRBJ1-2	few	TGTGCCAGCAGCCAAGCAGGGTTGGCTGGCTACACCTTC	CASSQAGLAGYTF
TRBV2	TRBD1	TRBJ2-2	-	TGTGCCAGCAGAGGGACAGGGGGCACCGGGGAGCTGTTTTTT	CASRGTGGTGELFF
TRBV27	-	TRBJ1-1	-	TGTGCCAGCAGCCCAGTAACCATGAACACTGAAGCTTTCTTT	CASSPVTMNTEAFF
TRBV21-1	-	TRBJ2-5	-	TGTGCCAGCAGCATCGGACTGGAGACCCAGTACTTC	CASSIGLETQYF
TRBV4-2	-	TRBJ2-2	-	TGTGCCAGCAGCCTCCCAGCCGGCCCAGGAGAGCTGTTTTTT	CASSLPAGPGELFF
TRBV4-1	-	TRBJ2-7	few	TGCGCCAGCAGCCAAGAAGGGGGCGGGAAAACCGAGCAGTACTTC	CASSQEGGGKTEQYF
TRBV9	-	TRBJ1-6	few	TGTGCCAGCAGCGTAGAGGGCAGTAATTCACCCCTCCACTTT	CASSVEGSNSPLHF
TRBV9	-	TRBJ2-2	once	TGTGCCAGCAGCGTAGCTTGGGCGAACACCGGGGAGCTGTTTTTT	CASSVAWANTGELFF
TRBV11-2	TRBD1	TRBJ2-2	-	TGTGCCAGCAGCCCCGGACAGGGTAGGACCGGGGAGCTGTTTTTT	CASSPGQGRTGELFF
TRBV5-1	TRBD1	TRBJ2-3	-	TGCGCCAGCAGCCGGGACAGGGGACCGATCGATACGCAGTATTTT	CASSRDRGPIDTQYF
TRBV5-1	-	TRBJ1-6	-	TGCGCCAGCAGCTTGGCAAGGGCCCCCGGAGTTAATTCACCCCTCCACTTT	CASSLARAPGVNSPLHF
TRBV7-9	-	TRBJ1-2	-	TGTGCCAGCAGCTTACAGATATATGGCTACACCTTC	CASSLQIYGYTF
TRBV29-1	-	TRBJ1-2	-	TGCAGCGTACAGGGTGTAGATGGCTACACCTTC	CSVQGVDGYTF
TRBV6-6	-	TRBJ2-5	-	TGTGCCAGCAGTCAGGGCCAAGAGACCCAGTACTTC	CASSQGQETQYF
TRBV10-3	-	TRBJ2-5	-	TGTGCCATCAGCCCCATGCGGGGAGAGACCCAGTACTTC	CAISPMRGETQYF
TRBV4-1	-	TRBJ1-2	-	TGCGCCAGCAGCCAAGAAGGCAGGGACCGGGGGGGCTACACCTTC	CASSQEGRDRGGYTF
TRBV6-5	-	TRBJ2-5	-	TGTGCCAGCAGTTTCACAGGCATCCGAAACCAAGAGACCCAGTACTTC	CASSFTGIRNQETQYF
TRBV28	-	TRBJ2-2	-	TGTGCCAGCAGTTTACCCCCTAGCCCCGGGGAGCTGTTTTTT	CASSLPPSPGELFF
TRBV6-6	-	TRBJ1-1	few	TGTGCCAGCACGTCAGACATCCAAACTGAAGCTTTCTTT	CASTSDIQTEAFF
TRBV7-9	-	TRBJ1-1	-	TGTGCCAGCAGCCCAGCCCGGGGGGCCCCAAACACTGAAGCTTTCTTT	CASSPARGAPNTEAFF
TRBV11-2	TRBD1	TRBJ1-1	-	TGTGCCAGCCTTGGACAGGCCGACACTGAAGCTTTCTTT	CASLGQADTEAFF
TRBV28	TRBD1	TRBJ1-2	-	TGTGCCAGCAGACTCGAGGGGGCCGCCAGATATGGCTACACCTTC	CASRLEGAARYGYTF
TRBV2	-	TRBJ1-6	few	TGTGCCAGCAGCAGTCGTCCGGGGGCGGATTCACCCCTCCACTTT	CASSSRPGADSPLHF
TRBV7-8	-	TRBJ2-3	-	TGTGCCAGCAGCACCCAGGGACAACACACAGATACGCAGTATTTT	CASSTQGQHTDTQYF
TRBV11-2	-	TRBJ1-2	-	TGTGCCAGCAGCTTAGGTCCAAGCTATGGCTACACCTTC	CASSLGPSYGYTF
TRBV5-4	TRBD2	TRBJ2-2	-	TGTGCCAGCAGCTTGGACTCAGGACTAGCCGGGGAGCTGTTTTTT	CASSLDSGLAGELFF
TRBV7-9	TRBD2	TRBJ2-1	-	TGTGCCAGCAGCCCTGATAGCGGGAGACCCCATGAGCAGTTCTTC	CASSPDSGRPHEQFF
TRBV6-1	TRBD2	TRBJ2-4	-	TGTGCCAGCAGTGAAAGTAGCGAGCGGGAGGGATTAGCCAAAAACATTCAGTACTTC	CASSESSEREGLAKNIQYF
TRBV6-4	-	TRBJ1-3	-	TGTGCCAGCAGTGTAATTAGCTCTGGAAACACCATATATTTT	CASSVISSGNTIYF
TRBV19	-	TRBJ2-5	-	TGTGCCAGTAGTATTAATCCGGGGACGGAGACCCAGTACTTC	CASSINPGTETQYF
TRBV28	-	TRBJ1-2	-	TGTGCCAGCAGTTTAGTGAGTGCTAACTATGGCTACACCTTC	CASSLVSANYGYTF